The clone carrying this T cell receptor (beta chain) was observed many times. Its antigen is undetermined. The junction departs from germline at one end; a sequencing error may be responsible. The data were obtained in a study of CD8 T cells in ankylosing spondylitis. Points from the study as a whole: As for the disease-linked clones, they showed a CD8+ phenotype and occurred at relatively low frequencies in peripheral blood. Both synovial fluid and blood in reactive arthritis had previously been reported to carry some motif variants. Reports say disease-linked clones showed up significantly more in matched ankylosing spondylitis synovial fluid. About 8 highly homologous variants formed a TCR beta motif that appeared characteristic of ankylosing spondylitis blood.

A quantitative 5'-RACE method, one with molecular barcodes, was used to make TCR beta libraries. Using its own MiXCR run on the 5' RACE reads, TCRdb lists one record per CDR3 protein. The sample shows some 220,000 distinct CDR3 sequences, 6% to 8% of them seen only once. The CDR3 consists of 13 residues. Germline CDR1 is SQVTM and CDR2 is ANQGSEA. The sample consisted of blood, either unsorted or a sorted T cell fraction (not recorded which). The V and J genes are TRBV29-1 and TRBJ2-1; TRBD2 aligns across 10 bases. This sequence was found in a male donor with ankylosing spondylitis. The CDR3, as DNA: TGCAGCGTTGAAGATCTTAAGCGGGAGGGCGATTACTTC. It yields the protein CSVEDLKREGDYF.